This passage covers 5 T cell receptor beta chains from one sample sequenced in a study of spatial heterogeneity in lung cancer. Time point meaning: blood at routine non-recurrence follow-up after resection. TCRdb used MiXCR to reprocess the 5' RACE reads, holding one entry per CDR3 protein. The sample carries tens of thousands of distinct CDR3 sequences, roughly a fifth recorded once. Sample: PBMCs, taken at follow-up. These receptors were collected from a male donor with early-stage non-small cell lung cancer.

This clonotype showed up many times. J is TRBJ2-1 and V is TRBV19; TRBD2 matches 7 bases. Germline V CDR1 and CDR2: LNHDA, SQIVND (reference sequence). V lost 6 bases to trimming and J lost 0 bases; unmatched junction nucleotides: 8. This CDR3 has 16 amino acids. This CDR3 reads CASRVDGGSSYNEQFF. CDR3 nucleotides: TGTGCCAGTAGGGTTGACGGGGGGAGCTCCTACAATGAGCAGTTCTTC.

This clonotype was seen a handful of times. This chain joins TRBV29-1 and TRBJ1-2; D remains unclear. V gave up 7 bases and J gave up 3 bases, with 9 bases separating them. There are 11 residues in the CDR3. Germline values: CDR1 SQVTM, CDR2 ANQGSEA. CDR3 coding DNA: TGCAGCGCGGACGGCCACTATGGCTACACCTTC. It yields the protein CSADGHYGYTF. The variable domain in full, completed from reference TRBV29-1 and TRBJ1-2, reads SAVISQKPSRDICQRGTSLTIQCQVDSQVTMMFWYRQQPGQSLTLIATANQGSEATYESGFVIDKFPISRPNLTFSTLTVSNMSPEDSSIYLCSADGHYGYTFGSGTRLTVV.

The chain recombines TRBV6-6 with TRBJ2-3; the D gene is possibly TRBD2 (6 bases). Germline V gene sequence: CDR1 MNHNY, CDR2 SVGAGI (reference sequence). CDR3 size: 16 residues. Trimming shortened V by 0 bases and J by 3 bases, and 13 bases separated the two germline ends. The CDR3 DNA is TGTGCCAGCAGTTACTCCTTAGCGGAACCGACAGATACGCAGTATTTT. Translated, it gives CASSYSLAEPTDTQYF.

This clonotype has a handful of counts. The V and J genes are TRBV2 and TRBJ1-2; no firm D call. The CDR3 is made up of 12 amino acids. Germline CDR1 and CDR2: SNHLY and FYNNEI. V was trimmed by 2 bases and J by 3 bases, leaving 4 bases between them. The CDR3 DNA reads as TGTGCCAGCAGTGAACCGTACTATGGCTACACCTTC. It specifies CASSEPYYGYTF.

This clonotype was observed a handful of times. V usage is TRBV14 and J usage is TRBJ1-5; perhaps TRBD1 as D (5 bases). CDR3 length: 13 amino acids. V lost 1 base and J lost 7, with 8 bases in between. CDR1 SGHDN and CDR2 FVKESK come from the germline V gene. The CDR3: CASSQGGAQPQHF. CDR3 sequence (DNA): TGTGCCAGCAGCCAAGGAGGGGCCCAGCCCCAGCATTTT. The whole variable domain, filled in from reference TRBV14 and TRBJ1-5, reads EAGVTQFPSHSVIEKGQTVTLRCDPISGHDNLYWYRRVMGKEIKFLLHFVKESKQDESGMPNNRFLAERTGGTYSTLKVQPAELEDSGVYFCASSQGGAQPQHFGDGTRLSIL.